One and the same sample provided the 31 T cell receptor beta chains below, sequenced in a study of blood T cell repertoires in COVID-19. The table came from immunoSEQ multiplex PCR; TCRdb's copy has only in-frame clones and leaves some out. Of roughly 310,000 clones in the sample, 90% are singletons; the top ten hold 2.5% to 3.5%. The sequenced sample consisted of peripheral blood. Every receptor here comes from a woman aged 25 to 45 with COVID-19, enrolled during active disease.

The table lists this clone with a count of one. V gene TRBV2 combines with J gene TRBJ2-7; 7 bases map to TRBD1. Germline CDR1 reads SNHLY; CDR2 reads FYNNEI. The CDR3 length is 15 residues. The V segment lost 2 bases and the J segment 2 bases; nucleotides outside the gene matches: 6. CDR3 residues: CASSEQGVVTYEQYF. The CDR3 nucleotides read TGTGCCAGCAGTGAACAGGGGGTCGTAACCTACGAGCAGTACTTC.

The count of this clone is one. The rearrangement uses TRBV5-1 and TRBJ1-2; D is uncertain. CDR3 length: 16 residues. The germline V gene encodes CDR1 SGHRS and CDR2 YFSETQ. V lost 2 bases, J lost 8 bases, and 22 bases lay in between. CDR3 loop: CASSFGWNLNEEGYTF. The CDR3 DNA reads as TGCGCCAGCAGCTTCGGTTGGAACCTTAATGAGGAGGGCTACACCTTC.

V and J are TRBV11-2 and TRBJ1-3; 7 nucleotides match TRBD1. Germline CDR1 reads SGHAT; CDR2 reads FQNNGV. The junction had 3 bases not matched to a gene; V was cut back by 0 bases and J by 4 bases. The CDR3 extends over 15 amino acids. The CDR3 here is CASSLDPGQGNTIYF. The CDR3 bases are TGTGCCAGCAGCTTAGATCCGGGACAGGGAAACACCATATATTTT.

Comment on this clone: Other DNA sequences in the sample encode the same CDR3. The rearrangement joins TRBV5-1 to TRBJ1-2, with D uncertain. V was cut by 1 base and J by 3 bases, with 7 bases left in between. The germline V gene encodes CDR1 SGHRS and CDR2 YFSETQ. The CDR3 length is 13 residues. The CDR3, as DNA: TGCGCCAGCAGCTTGACCCGGGACTATGGCTACACCTTC. It encodes CASSLTRDYGYTF.

The V gene is TRBV3-1 (or the pseudogene TRBV3-2), the J gene TRBJ1-1, with D unresolved. The V and J ends lost 6 bases and 3 bases respectively, with 11 bases between them. Germline V gene lookup returns CDR1 LGHDT and CDR2 YNNKEL (reference sequence). The CDR3 is 13 amino acids. The CDR3 spells CASSSSSDTEAFF. CDR3 nucleotides: TGTGCCAGCAGTTCGTCCTCGGACACTGAAGCTTTCTTT.

The CDR3 reads CAISLRQTSNTGELFF. The DNA for the CDR3 is TGTGCCATCAGTCTCCGACAGACATCAAACACCGGGGAGCTGTTTTTT. The rearrangement uses TRBV10-3 and TRBJ2-2; D might be TRBD1 (5 bases). The germline V gene encodes CDR1 ENHRY and CDR2 SYGVKD. The V and J ends lost 5 bases and 2 bases respectively, with 15 bases between them. The length of the CDR3 is 16 residues.

The CDR3 loop reads CASSLSPGQGKPKFF. The CDR3 DNA reads TGTGCCAGCAGCTTGTCACCGGGACAGGGTAAACCTAAGTTCTTC. The chain is built from TRBV5-6 and TRBJ2-1; 9 bases are a match to TRBD1. Germline V CDR1 and CDR2: SGHDT, YYEEEE. V shed 1 base, J shed 14 bases, and the junction held 13 bases outside the gene matches. The CDR3 is made up of 15 amino acids.

This clone was seen a single time. The J gene is TRBJ1-2, the V gene TRBV18; 7 bases map to TRBD1. Germline CDR1 reads KGHSH; CDR2 reads LQKENI. V shed 1 base and J 3 bases; nucleotides not matched to a gene: 8. This CDR3 has 16 amino acids. The CDR3, as DNA: TGTGCCAGCTCACCACGCAGCCAGGGGGAAGACTATGGCTACACCTTC. Protein sequence: CASSPRSQGEDYGYTF.

The gene calls are TRBV7-2 and TRBJ2-5; D is ambiguous. The germline V gene encodes CDR1 SGHTA and CDR2 FQGNSA. The CDR3 contains 15 residues. The V end was cut by 3 bases, the J end by 2 bases, with 13 bases between. The chain's CDR3 is CASSFQPGLQETQYF. The CDR3 nucleotides read TGTGCCAGCAGCTTTCAACCGGGTTTACAAGAGACCCAGTACTTC.

This clone appeared once. J is TRBJ1-2 and V is TRBV27, with 7 nucleotides matching TRBD1. CDR3 length: 14 amino acids. Trimming at V came to 5 bases and at J to 2 bases, leaving 5 bases not matched to a gene. The germline CDR1 and CDR2 sequences are MNHEY and SMNVEV (reference sequence). DNA of the CDR3: TGTGCCAGCAGTGAGTACAGGGGCAACTATGGCTACACCTTC. It encodes CASSEYRGNYGYTF.

V is TRBV7-9 and J is TRBJ1-1; 9 bases agree with TRBD1. Germline V gene lookup returns CDR1 SEHNR and CDR2 FQNEAQ (reference sequence). The CDR3 sequence is 17 residues long. Losses at the gene ends were 5 bases for V and 1 base for J; bases not matched to a gene: 11. CDR3 DNA sequence: TGTGCCAGCAGCCTTAGCCCGGGACAGGGTACGAACACTGAAGCTTTCTTT. Amino acid sequence: CASSLSPGQGTNTEAFF.

The CDR3 region is CASSQRQGTGELFF. In DNA, the CDR3 is TGTGCCAGCAGCCAGAGGCAGGGGACCGGGGAGCTGTTTTTT. V and J are TRBV11-2 and TRBJ2-2, with D possibly matching TRBD1 (6 bases). The germline gives CDR1 SGHAT, CDR2 FQNNGV. V was cut by 5 bases and J by 5 bases, with 12 bases left in between. This CDR3 has 14 amino acids.

V gene TRBV6-5 combines with J gene TRBJ1-3; no clear D. Germline V CDR1 and CDR2: MNHEY, SVGAGI. The CDR3 consists of 16 residues. The V end lost 4 bases, the J end lost 0 bases, and 13 bases lay between the germline ends. CDR3 DNA: TGTGCCAGCAGTTCCCCAGGAGGACCCTCTGGAAACACCATATATTTT. Residues: CASSSPGGPSGNTIYF.

The rearrangement uses TRBV6-5 and TRBJ2-3, with 11 bases that match TRBD1. The CDR3 extends over 14 amino acids. The germline CDR1 and CDR2 sequences are MNHEY and SVGAGI. Trimming removed 6 bases from V and 6 bases from J; junction bases left unmatched: 5. The CDR3 DNA reads TGTGCCAGCAGGGACAGGGGGCGAGGGGATACGCAGTATTTT. Translation: CASRDRGRGDTQYF.

The genes are TRBV3-1 (or the pseudogene TRBV3-2) and TRBJ1-2; 11 bases match TRBD1. The V gene's germline CDR1 is LGHDT and CDR2 YNNKEL (reference sequence). V shed 4 bases and J 6 bases; nucleotides not matched to a gene: 10. The CDR3 has 16 residues. The CDR3 nucleotides read TGTGCCAGCAGCCCCGGCGGACAGGGGGCCGGGAATGGCTACACCTTC. The encoded protein is CASSPGGQGAGNGYTF.

The chain employs TRBV30 and TRBJ1-2, with a weak D call TRBD1 (5 bases). The CDR3 consists of 12 residues. Germline CDR1 is GTSNPN and CDR2 is SVGIG (reference sequence). V was cut by 0 bases and J by 5 bases, with 7 bases left in between. Here the CDR3 reads CAWSVGVYGYTF. The CDR3 DNA reads TGTGCCTGGAGTGTAGGGGTATATGGCTACACCTTC.

For the CDR3, the DNA is TGTGCCAGCAGCTTAGTTCCCCTTAACACTGAAGCTTTCTTT. This encodes CASSLVPLNTEAFF. This chain joins TRBV7-2 and TRBJ1-1; D is ambiguous. The CDR3 runs 14 residues. V was shortened by 1 base and J by 2 bases, with 8 bases between the two germline ends. The germline V gene encodes CDR1 SGHTA and CDR2 FQGNSA.

The CDR3 reads CAWAPRTGTGNTIYF. In DNA form, the CDR3 reads TGTGCCTGGGCCCCCCGGACAGGGACTGGAAACACCATATATTTT. V usage is TRBV30 and J usage is TRBJ1-3; 8 bases match TRBD1. CDR1 and CDR2 from the germline V gene are GTSNPN and SVGIG (reference sequence). With V trimmed by 5 bases and J by 2 bases, 8 bases remained unmatched. This CDR3 has 15 amino acids.

With respect to this clone: At one end, the junction sequence differs from germline, possibly due to a read error. The chain links TRBV29-1 to TRBJ1-1; perhaps TRBD1 as D (6 bases). Germline assignment: CDR1 SQVTM and CDR2 ANQGSEA. This CDR3 contains 13 residues. This CDR3 is CSVEGQLYTEAFF. As DNA, the CDR3 is TGCAGCGTAGAAGGACAGTTGTACACTGAAGCTTTCTTT. The variable domain in full, with the rest retrieved from reference TRBV29-1 and TRBJ1-1, is SAVISQKPSRDICQRGTSLTIQCQVDSQVTMMFWYRQQPGQSLTLIATANQGSEATYESGFVIDKFPISRPNLTFSTLTVSNMSPEDSSIYLCSVEGQLYTEAFFGQGTRLTVV.

The chain links TRBV28 to TRBJ2-2; D gene uncertain. With 6 bases removed from V and 1 base from J, the gap between germline ends came to 9 bases. The CDR3 has 14 amino acids. Germline values: CDR1 MDHEN, CDR2 SYDVKM. CDR3 sequence (DNA): TGTGCCAGCAGCCTTTTATTGAACACCGGGGAGCTGTTTTTT. Amino acid sequence: CASSLLLNTGELFF.

The chain combines TRBV18 with TRBJ2-7; the D is unclear. CDR3 size: 15 residues. Germline V gene sequence: CDR1 KGHSH, CDR2 LQKENI. The V end lost 2 bases, the J end lost 3 bases, and 14 bases lay between the germline ends. This chain's CDR3 is CASSPSPARGYEQYF. The DNA of the CDR3 is TGTGCCAGCTCACCAAGTCCCGCCAGAGGCTACGAGCAGTACTTC. Drawing the rest from reference TRBV18 and TRBJ2-7, the complete variable domain is NAGVMQNPRHLVRRRGQEARLRCSPMKGHSHVYWYRQLPEEGLKFMVYLQKENIIDESGMPKERFSAEFPKEGPSILRIQQVVRGDSAAYFCASSPSPARGYEQYFGPGTRLTVT.

The chain uses TRBV11-2 and TRBJ1-1; D not certain. The V and J ends lost 5 bases and 0 bases respectively, with 13 bases between them. Germline V gene lookup returns CDR1 SGHAT and CDR2 FQNNGV. CDR3 size: 15 residues. CDR3 nucleotides: TGTGCCAGCAGCCCCAACACGTTTTTGAACACTGAAGCTTTCTTT. Amino acid sequence: CASSPNTFLNTEAFF.

The V gene is TRBV2, the J gene TRBJ2-6, with 8 bases lining up with TRBD1. The CDR3 covers 17 residues. Germline CDR1 is SNHLY and CDR2 is FYNNEI. Trimming removed 8 bases from V and 2 bases from J; junction bases left unmatched: 11. The CDR3 bases are TGTGCCAGCTCCTCCGGGACAGGTGCCGCTGGGGCCAACGTCCTGACTTTC. Encoded protein: CASSSGTGAAGANVLTF.

The rearrangement joins TRBV6-5 to TRBJ2-1; 8 bases fit TRBD2. Losses at the gene ends were 2 bases for V and 7 bases for J; bases not matched to a gene: 7. CDR1 is MNHEY, CDR2 SVGAGI, per germline. The CDR3 consists of 15 residues. CDR3 amino acids: CASSYQTGGPNEQFF. CDR3 nucleotides: TGTGCCAGCAGTTACCAAACGGGAGGGCCGAATGAGCAGTTCTTC.

This clone came up once. This rearrangement joins TRBV30 to TRBJ2-7, with TRBD1 matching over 8 bases. Germline trimming cut 0 bases from V and 0 bases from J; bases unmatched to any gene: 4. The CDR3 is made up of 15 amino acids. CDR1 and CDR2 from the germline V gene are GTSNPN and SVGIG (reference sequence). As DNA, the CDR3 is TGTGCCTGGAGTGTAGTAGGACAGGGCTCCTACGAGCAGTACTTC. Translated, it gives CAWSVVGQGSYEQYF.

The chain is built from TRBV7-6 and TRBJ1-3; a weak D match, TRBD1 (5 bases). In germline, CDR1 is SGHVS, CDR2 FNYEAQ. V was shortened by 2 bases and J by 1 base, with 12 bases between the two germline ends. The CDR3 sequence is 16 residues long. The CDR3 DNA reads TGTGCCAGCAGCTTATCCCCGGGGGGATCTGGAAACACCATATATTTT. This gives the protein CASSLSPGGSGNTIYF.

The chain is built from TRBV4-1 and TRBJ1-3, with D hard to call. This CDR3 region has 15 residues. Germline CDR1 and CDR2: MGHRA and YSYEKL. V lost 1 base to trimming and J lost 4 bases, with 11 bases between them. The DNA for the CDR3 is TGCGCCAGCAGCCAAGTGCGGGGTGAAGGAAACACCATATATTTT. Translated: CASSQVRGEGNTIYF.

CDR3 amino acids: CASRGTGSGNTIYF. The DNA for the CDR3 is TGCGCCAGCAGAGGGACAGGCTCTGGAAACACCATATATTTT. The chain has TRBV5-1 and TRBJ1-3; TRBD1 agrees at 8 bases. Germline-derived CDR1 and CDR2 are SGHRS and YFSETQ. J lost 0 bases, V lost 5 bases, and 1 base had no gene match. This CDR3 is built from 14 residues.

V is TRBV7-9 and J is TRBJ2-2; TRBD1 aligns across 11 bases. Looked up from germline, CDR1 is SEHNR and CDR2 is FQNEAQ (reference sequence). Unmatched junction bases numbered 10, after V lost 2 bases and J lost 2 bases. The CDR3 consists of 19 residues. The CDR3, as DNA: TGTGCCAGCAGCTTATCTTTCTTAGGACAGGGGGCAAACACCGGGGAGCTGTTTTTT. Amino acids: CASSLSFLGQGANTGELFF. Combining the CDR3 with reference TRBV7-9 and TRBJ2-2 gives the whole variable domain DTGVSQNPRHKITKRGQNVTFRCDPISEHNRLYWYRQTLGQGPEFLTYFQNEAQLEKSRLLSDRFSAERPKGSFSTLEIQRTEQGDSAMYLCASSLSFLGQGANTGELFFGEGSRLTVL.

This chain uses TRBV5-6 with TRBJ1-6; 8 bases map to TRBD1. V lost 1 base and J lost 13; bases outside the gene matches: 4. The length of the CDR3 is 13 residues. CDR1 is SGHDT, CDR2 YYEEEE, per germline. The CDR3 reads CASSLTGGRPLHF. Written as DNA, the CDR3 is TGTGCCAGCAGCTTGACAGGGGGGAGGCCCCTCCACTTT.

The rearrangement links TRBV6-2 or TRBV6-3 to TRBJ1-1; no reliable D call. The CDR3 is 14 residues long. The V gene lost 0 bases and the J gene lost 1 base, with 6 bases spanning the gap. CDR1 MNHEY and CDR2 SVGEGT come from the germline V gene. DNA of the CDR3: TGTGCCAGCAGTTACTCTACAGAGAACACTGAAGCTTTCTTT. Residues: CASSYSTENTEAFF.